The 11 T cell receptor beta chains listed next were all sequenced from one sample in a study of radiotherapy plus CTLA-4 blockade in lung cancer. This table comes from immunoSEQ multiplex PCR, and its TCRdb copy is limited to in-frame clones, with some not included. The sample shows tens of thousands of clones, approximately 85% of them seen only once. The specimen comprised peripheral blood, sampled from a patient treated with radiotherapy plus ipilimumab. The receptors come from a human donor with non-small cell lung cancer who had stable disease on radiotherapy plus ipilimumab.

V gene TRBV4-3 combines with J gene TRBJ2-3, with 7 bases that match TRBD1. Germline CDR1 is LGHNA and CDR2 is YSLEER. Trimming at V came to 0 bases and at J to 1 base, leaving 4 bases not matched to a gene. The CDR3 spans 16 residues. As DNA, the CDR3 is TGCGCCAGCAGCCAAGAGAGGACAGGAGGCACAGATACGCAGTATTTT. Translation: CASSQERTGGTDTQYF.

The rearrangement uses TRBV10-1 and TRBJ2-5; maybe TRBD1 (5 bases). TRBJ2-7 matches the DNA end more closely, so the J call is doubtful. From germline, CDR1 is WNHNN and CDR2 SYGVQD (reference sequence). The CDR3 length is 16 residues. CDR3 sequence reads: CASSESIGDSSYEQYF. For the CDR3, the DNA is TGCGCCAGCAGTGAGTCGATAGGTGACAGCTCCTACGAGCAGTACTTC.

This clone was seen once. The V gene is TRBV5-3, the J gene TRBJ2-1; TRBD2 matches at 13 bases. TRBV5-3 is identified as an open reading frame with a role that is uncertain. This CDR3 is built from 16 residues. V lost 5 bases and J lost 5; bases outside the gene matches: 7. The DNA for the CDR3 is TGTGCCAGAAGATCCGGACTAGCGGGAGCTCACAATGAGCAGTTCTTC. Encoded protein: CARRSGLAGAHNEQFF.

This chain uses TRBV11-2 with TRBJ2-7; 10 nucleotides align to TRBD1. Per germline, CDR1 SGHAT and CDR2 FQNNGV. The V gene end was trimmed by 0 bases and the J gene end by 6 bases; junction bases not matched to a gene: 11. This CDR3 region has 17 residues. The CDR3 loop is CASSLEAFDRGQIEQYF. The CDR3 nucleotides are TGTGCCAGCAGCTTAGAAGCGTTCGACAGGGGGCAAATCGAGCAGTACTTC.

This clone appeared a few times. This chain connects TRBV2 to TRBJ1-1; D is perhaps TRBD1 (6 bases). Trimming took 6 bases from V and 1 from J, leaving 12 bases between them. This CDR3 contains 14 residues. The germline gives CDR1 SNHLY, CDR2 FYNNEI. The CDR3: CASRTSGENTEAFF. DNA of the CDR3: TGTGCCAGCAGGACCTCAGGGGAGAACACTGAAGCTTTCTTT. The variable domain in full, with the rest retrieved from reference TRBV2 and TRBJ1-1, is EPEVTQTPSHQVTQMGQEVILRCVPISNHLYFYWYRQILGQKVEFLVSFYNNEISEKSEIFDDQFSVERPDGSNFTLKIRSTKLEDSAMYFCASRTSGENTEAFFGQGTRLTVV.

The chain is built from TRBV7-8 and TRBJ2-3; D not resolved. Trimming left V 3 bases short and J 5 bases short, with 6 bases between. This CDR3 comprises 12 residues. Germline V CDR1 and CDR2: SGHVS, FQNEAQ. The CDR3 spells CASSFRIDTQYF. The DNA for the CDR3 is TGTGCCAGCAGCTTCCGTATAGATACGCAGTATTTT.

CDR3 protein: CASSLKREFEQYF. The DNA for the CDR3 is TGTGCCAGCAGCTTAAAGCGGGAGTTCGAGCAGTACTTC. V is TRBV7-2 and J is TRBJ2-7; 8 bases agree with TRBD2. The CDR3 totals 13 residues. Germline CDR1 reads SGHTA; CDR2 reads FQGNSA. The ends lost 2 bases at V and 6 bases at J; junction bases unmatched: 3.

The chain carries TRBV28 and TRBJ2-5; TRBD2 aligns across 13 bases. Germline CDR1 and CDR2: MDHEN and SYDVKM. Germline trimming cut 6 bases from V and 6 bases from J; bases unmatched to any gene: 7. The CDR3 contains 15 residues. DNA of the CDR3: TGTGCCAGCAGGGAGGGACTAGCGGGAATGAAGACCCAGTACTTC. It is translated as CASREGLAGMKTQYF.

The chain uses TRBV6-6 and TRBJ2-3; 7 nucleotides match TRBD2. The J segment lost 3 bases and the V segment lost 6 bases, leaving 3 bases of the junction unmatched. Germline lookup yields CDR1 MNHNY and CDR2 SVGAGI (reference sequence). The length of the CDR3 is 13 residues. CDR3 residues: CASSLGGTDTQYF. For the CDR3, the DNA is TGTGCCAGCAGCCTGGGGGGGACAGATACGCAGTATTTT.

CDR3 bases: TGTGCCAGCTCGTTCCGGGACAGGGGGCTACAAGAGACCCAGTACTTC. Translation gives CASSFRDRGLQETQYF. This sequence joins TRBV18 and TRBJ2-5; TRBD1 matches 12 bases. CDR1 and CDR2 from the germline V gene are KGHSH and LQKENI. CDR3 length equals 16 residues. Trimming took 6 bases from V and 2 from J; bases not matched to a gene: 7.

This clone was observed a few times. The chain couples TRBV10-3 to TRBJ2-7; tentatively, D is TRBD2 (6 bases). This CDR3 comprises 14 residues. Germline lookup yields CDR1 ENHRY and CDR2 SYGVKD. V dropped 0 bases and J dropped 1 base, with 7 bases sitting between them. CDR3 nucleotides: TGTGCCATCAGTGAGTCGGGGGGATCCTACGAGCAGTACTTC. It specifies CAISESGGSYEQYF.